This is a list of T cell receptor beta chains from one sample in a study of graft-versus-host responses after intestinal transplantation. Sequencing was performed with immunoSEQ multiplex PCR; in TCRdb, only in-frame clones are kept and a portion is missing. The sample has approximately 77,000 clones; 92% are singletons. The sample was PBMCs, taken 98 days after intestinal transplantation. These receptors all come from a human patient who received an intestinal transplant, so some T cells may come from the graft donor. Each CDR3 is given with its conserved first and last residue. A D gene is named only where the DNA matches it firmly. Expanded clones are given a class, and other clones once, few, many or no size at all.

clone size: few; V gene: TRBV5-8; J gene: TRBJ1-1; D gene: NA; CDR3 DNA: TGTGCCAGCAGCTTGGGGGACACTGAAGCTTTCTTT; CDR3 protein: CASSLGDTEAFF
clone size: NA; V gene: TRBV13; J gene: TRBJ1-1; D gene: TRBD1; CDR3 DNA: TGTGCCAGCAGCATTCAACGACAGGGCCGAACTGAAGCTTTCTTT; CDR3 protein: CASSIQRQGRTEAFF
clone size: NA; V gene: TRBV28; J gene: TRBJ2-1; D gene: TRBD2; CDR3 DNA: TGTGCCAGCACCCTGGGACTATTTTATGTCAATGAGCAGTTCTTC; CDR3 protein: CASTLGLFYVNEQFF
clone size: NA; V gene: TRBV4-1; J gene: TRBJ2-7; D gene: NA; CDR3 DNA: TGCGCCAGCAGCCAAGATTTACAAGGGGCCGCCTTGAAGTACTTC; CDR3 protein: CASSQDLQGAALKYF
clone size: NA; V gene: TRBV6-5; J gene: TRBJ1-1; D gene: NA; CDR3 DNA: TGTGCCAGCAGTTTACATCGGGGGCTTTACACTGAAGCTTTCTTT; CDR3 protein: CASSLHRGLYTEAFF
clone size: NA; V gene: TRBV28; J gene: TRBJ1-5; D gene: NA; CDR3 DNA: TGTGCCAGCAGTTTTGGTCTTCAGCCCCAGCATTTT; CDR3 protein: CASSFGLQPQHF
clone size: NA; V gene: TRBV11-1; J gene: TRBJ1-2; D gene: TRBD1; CDR3 DNA: TGTGCCAGCAGCTTAGTTCTGGGACAGGGGTCAAACTATGGCTACACCTTC; CDR3 protein: CASSLVLGQGSNYGYTF
clone size: NA; V gene: TRBV12-5; J gene: TRBJ1-2; D gene: NA; CDR3 DNA: TGTGCTAGTGCCTACTATCAGCAGAACTATGGCTACACCTTC; CDR3 protein: CASAYYQQNYGYTF
clone size: NA; V gene: TRBV5-1; J gene: TRBJ1-2; D gene: NA; CDR3 DNA: TGCGCCAGCAGCTTGCCAGGGCCTTCCTATGGCTACACCTTC; CDR3 protein: CASSLPGPSYGYTF
clone size: once; V gene: TRBV4-1; J gene: TRBJ2-4; D gene: TRBD2; CDR3 DNA: TGCGCCAGCAGCCAAGGTTCGGTTATAGCGGGGGGGAAAAACATTCAGTACTTC; CDR3 protein: CASSQGSVIAGGKNIQYF
clone size: NA; V gene: TRBV4-1; J gene: TRBJ2-7; D gene: TRBD2; CDR3 DNA: TGCGCCAGCAGCCAAGCGACCTTGGGGACTAGCGCGTACGAGCAGTACTTC; CDR3 protein: CASSQATLGTSAYEQYF
clone size: NA; V gene: TRBV7-3; J gene: TRBJ2-5; D gene: TRBD2; CDR3 DNA: TGTGCCAGCAGCTATGGACTAGGAGAGACCCAGTACTTC; CDR3 protein: CASSYGLGETQYF
clone size: once; V gene: TRBV6-5; J gene: TRBJ2-7; D gene: TRBD2; CDR3 DNA: TGTGCCAGCAGGGGGACTAGCGGGAGAAGGTACGAGCAGTACTTC; CDR3 protein: CASRGTSGRRYEQYF
clone size: NA; V gene: TRBV9; J gene: TRBJ2-7; D gene: TRBD1; CDR3 DNA: TGTGCCAGCAGCGTAGCCGGGACAGGGTTTTACGAGCAGTACTTC; CDR3 protein: CASSVAGTGFYEQYF
clone size: NA; V gene: TRBV29-1; J gene: TRBJ2-7; D gene: NA; CDR3 DNA: TGCAGCGTTGATGCAGACGACAGTGAAACTTACGAGCAGTACTTC; CDR3 protein: CSVDADDSETYEQYF
clone size: NA; V gene: TRBV9; J gene: TRBJ2-7; D gene: TRBD2; CDR3 DNA: TGTGCCAGCAGCGGGGGACTAGCCCCGTACGAGCAGTACTTC; CDR3 protein: CASSGGLAPYEQYF
clone size: NA; V gene: TRBV5-6; J gene: TRBJ2-5; D gene: TRBD1; CDR3 DNA: TGTGCCAGCAGCGTGGGACAGGGAATCGGTGAGACCCAGTACTTC; CDR3 protein: CASSVGQGIGETQYF
clone size: NA; V gene: TRBV5-6; J gene: TRBJ1-2; D gene: NA; CDR3 DNA: TGTGCCAGCAGCTTGGCCCGCGGACAGAAAAACTATGGCTACACCTTC; CDR3 protein: CASSLARGQKNYGYTF
clone size: NA; V gene: TRBV5-5; J gene: TRBJ2-1; D gene: NA; CDR3 DNA: TGTGCCAGCAGCTCTATGTCTATCAATGAGCAGTTCTTC; CDR3 protein: CASSSMSINEQFF
clone size: few; V gene: TRBV21-1; J gene: TRBJ2-1; D gene: NA; CDR3 DNA: TGTGCCAGCAGCAACAACCGGGACCCAAGAGAGTTCTTC; CDR3 protein: CASSNNRDPREFF
clone size: NA; V gene: TRBV25-1; J gene: TRBJ1-1; D gene: TRBD1; CDR3 DNA: TGTGCCAGCAGTACCTCGGGACAGGTTGAAGCTTTCTTT; CDR3 protein: CASSTSGQVEAFF
clone size: NA; V gene: TRBV5-4; J gene: TRBJ2-1; D gene: NA; CDR3 DNA: TGTGCCAGCAGCTTGGTGTGGGAGAGGGGTGAGCAGTTCTTC; CDR3 protein: CASSLVWERGEQFF
clone size: NA; V gene: TRBV9; J gene: TRBJ2-2; D gene: TRBD1; CDR3 DNA: TGTGCCAGCAGCGTAGCTGGACAGGGGGCAGAAGGGGAGCTGTTTTTT; CDR3 protein: CASSVAGQGAEGELFF
clone size: NA; V gene: TRBV5-4; J gene: TRBJ1-4; D gene: NA; CDR3 DNA: TGTGCCAGCCGCCCGGCGATGACATCGGAAAAACTGTTTTTT; CDR3 protein: CASRPAMTSEKLFF
clone size: NA; V gene: TRBV28; J gene: TRBJ1-3; D gene: NA; CDR3 DNA: TGTGCCAGCAGTTTCCCGGTAGGACTGGGCGGAAACACCATATATTTT; CDR3 protein: CASSFPVGLGGNTIYF
clone size: NA; V gene: TRBV7-9; J gene: TRBJ2-5; D gene: NA; CDR3 DNA: TGTGCCAGCAGCTTAGAGGCAGCTTACCAAGAGACCCAGTACTTC; CDR3 protein: CASSLEAAYQETQYF
clone size: NA; V gene: TRBV7-3; J gene: TRBJ2-2; D gene: NA; CDR3 DNA: TGTGCCAGCAGCCCGGAGGGGACCGGGGAGCTGTTTTTT; CDR3 protein: CASSPEGTGELFF
clone size: NA; V gene: TRBV5-1; J gene: TRBJ2-7; D gene: TRBD1; CDR3 DNA: TGCGCCAGCAGCTTGGGTGGACAGGGTACTTACGAGCAGTACTTC; CDR3 protein: CASSLGGQGTYEQYF
clone size: NA; V gene: TRBV6-5; J gene: TRBJ1-5; D gene: TRBD1; CDR3 DNA: TGTGCCAGCAGTGTGACAGGGGATCAGCCCCAGCATTTT; CDR3 protein: CASSVTGDQPQHF
clone size: NA; V gene: TRBV27; J gene: TRBJ2-2; D gene: NA; CDR3 DNA: TGTGCCAGCAGTCCTACAGGGGGGGAAATCGGGGAGCTGTTTTTT; CDR3 protein: CASSPTGGEIGELFF
clone size: NA; V gene: TRBV6-5; J gene: TRBJ1-2; D gene: NA; CDR3 DNA: TGTGCCAGCAGTTACTCGCCGGAAGGGATCTATGGCTACACCTTC; CDR3 protein: CASSYSPEGIYGYTF
clone size: NA; V gene: TRBV29-1; J gene: TRBJ2-7; D gene: TRBD2; CDR3 DNA: TGCAGCGTTGAGGGGACTAGTACCTACGAGCAGTACTTC; CDR3 protein: CSVEGTSTYEQYF
clone size: once; V gene: TRBV13; J gene: TRBJ1-1; D gene: NA; CDR3 DNA: TGTGCCAGCAGCCTCTATATCGGGGAGCTTGAAGCTTTCTTT; CDR3 protein: CASSLYIGELEAFF
clone size: NA; V gene: TRBV19; J gene: TRBJ2-7; D gene: NA; CDR3 DNA: TGTGCCAGTAGTATGGCAGGGAAAGAGGGCTACGAGCAGTACTTC; CDR3 protein: CASSMAGKEGYEQYF
clone size: NA; V gene: TRBV19; J gene: TRBJ1-2; D gene: NA; CDR3 DNA: TGTGCCAGTAGTATGATCGGAACAGGGCGATCGAATGGCTACACCTTC; CDR3 protein: CASSMIGTGRSNGYTF
clone size: once; V gene: TRBV2; J gene: TRBJ2-7; D gene: NA; CDR3 DNA: TGTGCCAGCACGGGGGCAGGGGAATACAACGAGCAGTACTTC; CDR3 protein: CASTGAGEYNEQYF
clone size: NA; V gene: TRBV29-1; J gene: TRBJ1-1; D gene: NA; CDR3 DNA: TGCAGCGTGGGACAAGCTAACACTGAAGCTTTCTTT; CDR3 protein: CSVGQANTEAFF
clone size: NA; V gene: TRBV6-6; J gene: TRBJ2-7; D gene: TRBD2; CDR3 DNA: TGTGCCAGCAGTAACTCCGGGACTAGCCTCTACGAGCAGTACTTC; CDR3 protein: CASSNSGTSLYEQYF
clone size: NA; V gene: TRBV28; J gene: TRBJ2-1; D gene: NA; CDR3 DNA: TGTGCCAGCAGTTTAGTGGGGTGGGTTGAGCAGTTCTTC; CDR3 protein: CASSLVGWVEQFF
clone size: NA; V gene: TRBV9; J gene: TRBJ2-5; D gene: NA; CDR3 DNA: TGTGCCAGCAGCTCCGGGGACAACAGCAGGGAGACCCAGTACTTC; CDR3 protein: CASSSGDNSRETQYF
clone size: NA; V gene: TRBV6-4; J gene: TRBJ2-5; D gene: NA; CDR3 DNA: TGTGCCAGCAGTGACCATCTCACCCCCAGGGGCTCCAGGAAGGAGACCCAGTACTTC; CDR3 protein: CASSDHLTPRGSRKETQYF
clone size: NA; V gene: TRBV11-2; J gene: TRBJ2-1; D gene: TRBD2; CDR3 DNA: TGTGCCAGCAGCCCGAAGGGACTAGCGGGAGAGTCCTACAATGAGCAGTTCTTC; CDR3 protein: CASSPKGLAGESYNEQFF
clone size: few; V gene: TRBV10-2; J gene: TRBJ2-1; D gene: TRBD2; CDR3 DNA: TGCGCCAGCGACGGGGGGGGGCTTAATGAGCAGTTCTTC; CDR3 protein: CASDGGGLNEQFF
clone size: few; V gene: TRBV5-6; J gene: TRBJ2-2; D gene: NA; CDR3 DNA: TGTGCCAGCAGCCAGGGGCCGGAGGGGTACCCCGGGGAGCTGTTTTTT; CDR3 protein: CASSQGPEGYPGELFF
clone size: NA; V gene: TRBV29-1; J gene: TRBJ1-1; D gene: NA; CDR3 DNA: TGCAGCGTTGCGGGGGGGGTGAACACTGAAGCTTTCTTT; CDR3 protein: CSVAGGVNTEAFF
clone size: NA; V gene: TRBV4-1; J gene: TRBJ2-7; D gene: TRBD2; CDR3 DNA: TGCGCCAGCAGCCAAGGACTAGCGGGAGGGCCGTCCTACGAGCAGTACTTC; CDR3 protein: CASSQGLAGGPSYEQYF
clone size: NA; V gene: TRBV11-3; J gene: TRBJ1-3; D gene: NA; CDR3 DNA: TGTGCCAGCAGCTTAGTAGTGGGGAACTCTGGAAACACCATATATTTT; CDR3 protein: CASSLVVGNSGNTIYF
clone size: NA; V gene: TRBV6-5; J gene: TRBJ2-3; D gene: NA; CDR3 DNA: TGTGCCAGCAGTTACTCCAGCGGCACAGATACGCAGTATTTT; CDR3 protein: CASSYSSGTDTQYF
clone size: NA; V gene: TRBV6-5; J gene: TRBJ2-2; D gene: TRBD2; CDR3 DNA: TGTGCCAGCAGTTACTCACTAGCGGGGAACACCGGGGAGCTGTTTTTT; CDR3 protein: CASSYSLAGNTGELFF
clone size: NA; V gene: TRBV11-2; J gene: TRBJ1-1; D gene: TRBD1; CDR3 DNA: TGTGCCAGCAGCTTAGTTCTCCAGGGGGGGGACACTGAAGCTTTCTTT; CDR3 protein: CASSLVLQGGDTEAFF
clone size: NA; V gene: TRBV10-3; J gene: TRBJ1-1; D gene: TRBD1; CDR3 DNA: TGTGCCATCAGCAGAGGGGGACAGGAGGCCGCCACTGAAGCTTTCTTT; CDR3 protein: CAISRGGQEAATEAFF
clone size: NA; V gene: TRBV5-1; J gene: TRBJ2-3; D gene: NA; CDR3 DNA: TGCGCCAGCAGCCGAGCAGATACGCAGTATTTT; CDR3 protein: CASSRADTQYF
clone size: NA; V gene: TRBV5-5; J gene: TRBJ1-6; D gene: NA; CDR3 DNA: TGTGCCAGCAGCTTGTACATTTCCCCAAATAATTCACCCCTCCACTTT; CDR3 protein: CASSLYISPNNSPLHF
clone size: NA; V gene: TRBV5-4; J gene: TRBJ2-7; D gene: TRBD1; CDR3 DNA: TGTGCCAGCAGCTTGTCGCCCGGACAGGGGCCGCTCGAGCAGTACTTC; CDR3 protein: CASSLSPGQGPLEQYF
clone size: NA; V gene: TRBV5-1; J gene: TRBJ2-3; D gene: TRBD1; CDR3 DNA: TGCGCCAGCAGCATTCAGGGGGCGGTGAGCACAGATACGCAGTATTTT; CDR3 protein: CASSIQGAVSTDTQYF
clone size: NA; V gene: TRBV6-5; J gene: TRBJ1-4; D gene: NA; CDR3 DNA: TGTGCCAGCAGTTTTCGGACGGGAACTAATGAAAAACTGTTTTTT; CDR3 protein: CASSFRTGTNEKLFF
clone size: NA; V gene: TRBV29-1; J gene: TRBJ1-2; D gene: NA; CDR3 DNA: TGCAGCACTGACAGGCCCGCTAACTATGGCTACACCTTC; CDR3 protein: CSTDRPANYGYTF
clone size: NA; V gene: TRBV5-1; J gene: TRBJ2-5; D gene: NA; CDR3 DNA: TGCGCCAGCAGCTTGGGATTAAGGTCGGAGACCCAGTACTTC; CDR3 protein: CASSLGLRSETQYF
clone size: NA; V gene: TRBV10-1; J gene: TRBJ2-1; D gene: NA; CDR3 DNA: TGCGCCAGCAGTGAGGCCACTAACTGGCATGAGCAGTTCTTC; CDR3 protein: CASSEATNWHEQFF